The TCR beta chain under discussion was sequenced for a study of T cell responses to AZD1222 COVID-19 vaccine. About the research overall: Samples with a second dose at about 4 or about 12 weeks were pooled together. Points from the study as a whole: Within unmutated variant regions lay the reported targets of nearly half of spike-specific TCRs. Every sample of the repertoires postdated the peak T cell response.

Sequencing used immunoSEQ multiplex PCR; TCRdb keeps in-frame clones, though not all of them. The data contain roughly 50,000 clones, roughly 80% of them seen just once; the ten biggest clones take up roughly 6.6%. Germline CDR1 is KGHSH and CDR2 is LQKENI. The V gene lost 2 bases and the J gene lost 3 bases, with 13 bases spanning the gap. This CDR3 is built from 15 residues. As to this clone: Its matching antigen is unknown.

This sequence originates from an adult in good health. V usage is TRBV18 and J usage is TRBJ1-2, with D perhaps matching TRBD1 (6 bases). The sequences come from peripheral blood, collected on day 0 of AZD1222 vaccination. CDR3 sequence (DNA): TGTGCCAGCTCACCATCGGAGCAGGGGCACTATGGCTACACCTTC. This encodes CASSPSEQGHYGYTF. Looking up the rest from reference TRBV18 and TRBJ1-2 gives the full variable domain: NAGVMQNPRHLVRRRGQEARLRCSPMKGHSHVYWYRQLPEEGLKFMVYLQKENIIDESGMPKERFSAEFPKEGPSILRIQQVVRGDSAAYFCASSPSEQGHYGYTFGSGTRLTVV.